A single T cell receptor (beta chain) is shown here with its context. Its target is unknown. The junction does not match germline at one end; this may be a read error. This record belongs to a study of PD-1 blockade in classical Hodgkin lymphoma. This CDR3 spans 17 amino acids. CDR1 and CDR2 from the germline V gene are SSHAT and FNYEAQ (reference sequence). Sequencing was performed with immunoSEQ multiplex PCR; in TCRdb, only in-frame clones are kept and a portion is missing. The sample has some 18,000 clones, around 76% seen once. Regarding the study as a whole: It was among complete responders that baseline diversity resembled that of newly diagnosed patients.

No patient escaped relapse after autologous stem cell transplantation, and brentuximab vedotin exposure varied. V and J are TRBV7-7 and TRBJ2-3; 9 positions match TRBD1. The specimen comprised peripheral blood mononuclear cells (PBMCs), sampled before the second cycle of nivolumab. The origin of this receptor is a human donor with classical Hodgkin lymphoma. The CDR3 nucleotides read TGTGCTAGCAGCGCCCTGATGATCGGACAGGGGTCAGATACGCAGTATTTT. It specifies CASSALMIGQGSDTQYF.